This entry lists 11 T cell receptor beta chains sequenced from one sample in a study of cytomegalovirus exposure and HLA in healthy donors. The PCR contained 60 Vbeta and 13 Jbeta primers. Only in-frame clones appear in the TCRdb table, and some are missing; sequencing was by immunoSEQ multiplex PCR. The sample lists around 120,000 clones; approximately 72% were seen once. Source material: PBMCs. These receptor sequences come from a woman aged 50 to 60 in good health and CMV-seropositive.

The gene calls are TRBV7-2 and TRBJ2-1; 13 nucleotides line up with TRBD2. The germline V gene has CDR1 SGHTA and CDR2 FQGNSA. The CDR3 contains 15 residues. J was trimmed by 13 bases and V by 4 bases; bases with no gene match: 10. Here the CDR3 reads CASSSRTSGGPRQFF. Here the CDR3 DNA reads TGTGCCAGCAGCTCGCGGACTAGCGGGGGACCGAGACAGTTCTTC.

The chain employs TRBV4-3 and TRBJ2-7; possible D gene TRBD1, 6 bases. CDR1 is LGHNA, CDR2 YSLEER, per germline. This CDR3 comprises 15 residues. The ends were cut back, 4 bases at V and 1 base at J, with 14 bases in the middle. For the CDR3, the DNA is TGCGCCAGCAGCCTAGAAAGGCAGGGGTCCTACGAGCAGTACTTC. Protein sequence: CASSLERQGSYEQYF.

This clone was counted once. This rearrangement joins TRBV6-5 to TRBJ1-5; D unclear. The germline V and J ends were trimmed by 3 bases and 2 bases, with 11 bases remaining between them. The CDR3 is 15 amino acids. CDR1 is MNHEY and CDR2 is SVGAGI in the germline V gene. In nucleotides, the CDR3 is TGTGCCAGCAGTTATAAAGGAACAGGCAATCAGCCCCAGCATTTT. It is translated as CASSYKGTGNQPQHF.

This clone showed up just a few times. This chain uses TRBV28 with TRBJ1-2, with D maybe TRBD1 (5 bases). CDR3 size: 16 residues. Trimming took off 7 bases at V and 5 bases at J, with 23 bases between the two ends. Germline loops: CDR1 MDHEN, CDR2 SYDVKM. DNA of the CDR3: TGTGCCAGCACTTCAAAAACGTGGGGGGGGAGGTATGGCTACACCTTC. Translation: CASTSKTWGGRYGYTF.

The chain joins TRBV7-2 to TRBJ1-1; 10 bases align to TRBD1. The germline V gene has CDR1 SGHTA and CDR2 FQGNSA. The CDR3 is 17 amino acids. V lost 5 bases and J lost 5; bases outside the gene matches: 14. CDR3 amino acids: CASSRTTGGWTWTEAFF. The CDR3 nucleotides are TGTGCCAGCAGCCGTACGACAGGGGGCTGGACTTGGACTGAAGCTTTCTTT. Full variable domain (outside the CDR3, taken from reference TRBV7-2 and TRBJ1-1): GAGVSQSPSNKVTEKGKDVELRCDPISGHTALYWYRQSLGQGLEFLIYFQGNSAPDKSGLPSDRFSAERTGGSVSTLTIQRTQQEDSAVYLCASSRTTGGWTWTEAFFGQGTRLTVV.

The chain combines TRBV4-1 with TRBJ2-3; D is possibly TRBD2 (5 bases). The length of the CDR3 is 15 residues. Looked up from germline, CDR1 is MGHRA and CDR2 is YSYEKL. V lost 6 bases and J 1 base, leaving 14 bases between the germline ends. Written as DNA, the CDR3 is TGCGCCAGCAGGGCTCTAGCTGCCGGCACAGATACGCAGTATTTT. The encoded protein is CASRALAAGTDTQYF.

V usage is TRBV10-2 and J usage is TRBJ2-7; D uncertain. V lost 5 bases and J lost 3, with 14 bases in between. Germline V CDR1 and CDR2: WSHSY, SAAADI. This CDR3 comprises 14 residues. CDR3 bases: TGCGCCAGCAGTATCGGTAGCCCTTACTACGAGCAGTACTTC. It encodes CASSIGSPYYEQYF.

This clone was detected a few times. V and J are TRBV6-6 and TRBJ1-1; maybe TRBD1 (5 bases). Trimming took off 4 bases at V and 1 base at J, with 10 bases between the two ends. Germline lookup yields CDR1 MNHNY and CDR2 SVGAGI (reference sequence). This CDR3 spans 14 amino acids. This CDR3 reads CASSSRQRNTEAFF. The CDR3 region has the DNA TGTGCCAGCAGTTCGCGACAGCGGAACACTGAAGCTTTCTTT.

This clone has more than one count but fewer than ten. CDR3 bases: TGTGCCAGCAGCCCTCTCCGGGACAGGCTCCACGAGCAGTACTTC. Translated, it gives CASSPLRDRLHEQYF. This chain joins TRBV27 and TRBJ2-7; the match to TRBD1 covers 8 bases. The J segment lost 5 bases and the V segment lost 6 bases, leaving 12 bases of the junction unmatched. CDR1 and CDR2 (germline): MNHEY, SMNVEV (reference sequence). The CDR3 extends over 15 amino acids.

This chain joins TRBV7-9 and TRBJ1-6; 9 bases agree with TRBD1. Unmatched junction bases numbered 6, after V lost 6 bases and J lost 9 bases. The germline CDR1 and CDR2 sequences are SEHNR and FQNEAQ (reference sequence). The CDR3 sequence is 14 residues long. CDR3 in amino acids: CASSWGQGLSPLHF. CDR3 nucleotide sequence: TGTGCCAGCAGTTGGGGACAGGGACTTTCACCCCTCCACTTT.

V is TRBV7-2 and J is TRBJ2-1; 7 bases line up with TRBD2. Germline CDR1 is SGHTA and CDR2 is FQGNSA. The CDR3 extends over 16 amino acids. J lost 7 bases, V lost 3 bases, and 12 bases had no gene match. CDR3 in DNA: TGTGCCAGCAGCTTTGGATCCGGACGGGGAGGGAATGAGCAGTTCTTC. Translating it yields CASSFGSGRGGNEQFF.